This is a list of T cell receptor beta chains from one sample in a study of cytomegalovirus exposure and HLA in healthy donors. The protocol was immunoSEQ multiplex PCR, while the TCRdb copy is restricted to in-frame clones and leaves out a portion. The profile shows roughly 120,000 clones, approximately 85% of them singletons. Sequenced input: PBMCs. The receptors originated from a male donor in good health and CMV-seropositive. Both conserved end residues are part of each CDR3.

>TRBJ2-5|TRBV6-6
CASSYRPQGRVETQYF
>TRBJ1-5|TRBV6-1
CASSEQGGAGQPQHF
>TRBJ2-1|TRBV4-2
CASSQDYTSGRNEFF
>TRBJ2-3|TRBV7-3
CASSRPGLAGGFADTQYF
>TRBJ2-2|TRBV6-1
CASGRLAGSTGELFF
>TRBJ2-5|TRBV28
CASTGGVGQETQYF
>TRBJ2-5|TRBV15
CATSRGREGETQYF
>TRBJ1-5|TRBV7-2
CASTTGLQPQHF
>TRBJ1-3|TRBV7-2
CASGGGAGNTIYF
>TRBJ2-5|TRBV28
CASSQVAGGSVSPQETQYF
>TRBJ2-3|TRBV10-2
CASSLVGRTDTQYF
>TRBJ1-2|TRBV27
CASSLDRTYGYTF
>TRBJ2-7|TRBV5-1
CASSLEASGRTYEQYF
>TRBJ1-1|TRBV7-9
CASSLVPPQHF
>TRBJ1-2|TRBV27
CASSPAGQSYGYTF
>TRBJ2-5|TRBV19
CASSSTADRWNQETQYF
>TRBJ2-7|TRBV27
CASSPLTGTGEGEQYF
>TRBJ2-1|TRBV19
CASSGTSGTYNEQFF